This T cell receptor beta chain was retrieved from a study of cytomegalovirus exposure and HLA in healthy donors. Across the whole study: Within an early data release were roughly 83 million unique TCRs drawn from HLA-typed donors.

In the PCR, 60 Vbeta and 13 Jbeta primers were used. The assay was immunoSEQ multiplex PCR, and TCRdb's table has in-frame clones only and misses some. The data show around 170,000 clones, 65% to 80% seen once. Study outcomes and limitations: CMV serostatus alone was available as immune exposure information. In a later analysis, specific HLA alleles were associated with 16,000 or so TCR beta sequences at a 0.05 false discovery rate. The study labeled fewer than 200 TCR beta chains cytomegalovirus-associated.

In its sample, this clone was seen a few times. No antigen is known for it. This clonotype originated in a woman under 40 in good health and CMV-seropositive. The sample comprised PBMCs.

CDR3 DNA sequence: TGTGCCAGCAGCCAACGGGACAGGACATATGGCTACACCTTC. Its protein is CASSQRDRTYGYTF. V and J are TRBV14 and TRBJ1-2, with TRBD1 matching 8 bases. Germline CDR1 is SGHDN and CDR2 is FVKESK. The CDR3 is 14 residues long. J was trimmed by 5 bases and V by 2 bases; bases with no gene match: 4.